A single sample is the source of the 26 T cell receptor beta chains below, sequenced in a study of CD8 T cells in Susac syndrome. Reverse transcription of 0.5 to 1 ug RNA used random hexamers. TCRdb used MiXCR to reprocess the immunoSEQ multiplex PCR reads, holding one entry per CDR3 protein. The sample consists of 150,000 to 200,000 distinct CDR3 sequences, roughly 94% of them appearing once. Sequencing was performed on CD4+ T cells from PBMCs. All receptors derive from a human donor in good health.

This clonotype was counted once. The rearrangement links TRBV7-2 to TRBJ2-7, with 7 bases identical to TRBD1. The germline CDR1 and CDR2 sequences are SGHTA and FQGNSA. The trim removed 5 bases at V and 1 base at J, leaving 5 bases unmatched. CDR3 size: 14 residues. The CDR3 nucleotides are TGTGCCAGCAGCCTCCGGGACAGTTCCTACGAGCAGTACTTC. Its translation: CASSLRDSSYEQYF. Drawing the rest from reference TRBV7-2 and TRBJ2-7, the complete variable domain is GAGVSQSPSNKVTEKGKDVELRCDPISGHTALYWYRQSLGQGLEFLIYFQGNSAPDKSGLPSDRFSAERTGGSVSTLTIQRTQQEDSAVYLCASSLRDSSYEQYFGPGTRLTVT.

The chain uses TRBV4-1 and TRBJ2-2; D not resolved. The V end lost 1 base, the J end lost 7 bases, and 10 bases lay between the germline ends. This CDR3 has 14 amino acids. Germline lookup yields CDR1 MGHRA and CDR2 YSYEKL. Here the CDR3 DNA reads TGCGCCAGCAGCCAAGTCCCAGTGGGCGGGGAGCTGTTTTTT. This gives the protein CASSQVPVGGELFF.

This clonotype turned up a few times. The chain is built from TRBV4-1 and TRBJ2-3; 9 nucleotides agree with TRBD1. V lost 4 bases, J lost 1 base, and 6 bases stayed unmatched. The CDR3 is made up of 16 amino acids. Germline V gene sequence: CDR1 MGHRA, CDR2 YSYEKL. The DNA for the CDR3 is TGCGCCAGCAGCCTCCACCGGGACAGGGGCACAGATACGCAGTATTTT. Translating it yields CASSLHRDRGTDTQYF.

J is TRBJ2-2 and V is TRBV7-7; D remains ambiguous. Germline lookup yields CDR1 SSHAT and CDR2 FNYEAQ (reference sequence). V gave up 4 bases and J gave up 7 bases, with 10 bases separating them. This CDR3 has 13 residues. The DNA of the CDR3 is TGTGCCAGCAGCTCAGGTAGAGGCGGGGAGCTGTTTTTT. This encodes CASSSGRGGELFF.

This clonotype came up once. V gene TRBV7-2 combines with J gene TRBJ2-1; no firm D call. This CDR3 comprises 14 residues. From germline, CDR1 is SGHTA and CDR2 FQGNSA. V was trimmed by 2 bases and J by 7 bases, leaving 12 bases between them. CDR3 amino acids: CASSLRFARNEQFF. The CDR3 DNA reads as TGTGCCAGCAGCTTAAGGTTTGCCCGGAATGAGCAGTTCTTC.

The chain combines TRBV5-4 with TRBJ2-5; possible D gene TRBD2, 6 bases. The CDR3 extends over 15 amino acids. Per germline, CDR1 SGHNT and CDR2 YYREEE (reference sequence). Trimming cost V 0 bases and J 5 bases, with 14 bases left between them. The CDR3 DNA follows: TGTGCCAGCAGCTTGGAAATAGCGGTGGGGGAGACCCAGTACTTC. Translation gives CASSLEIAVGETQYF. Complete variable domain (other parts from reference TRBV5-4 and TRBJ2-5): ETGVTQSPTHLIKTRGQQVTLRCSSQSGHNTVSWYQQALGQGPQFIFQYYREEENGRGNFPPRFSGLQFPNYSSELNVNALELDDSALYLCASSLEIAVGETQYFGPGTRLLVL.

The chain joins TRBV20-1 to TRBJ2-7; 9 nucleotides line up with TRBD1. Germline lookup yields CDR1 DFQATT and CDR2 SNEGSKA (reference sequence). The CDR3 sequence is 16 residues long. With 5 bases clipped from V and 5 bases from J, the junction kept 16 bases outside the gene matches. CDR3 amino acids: CSAPRRDRAYDDEQYF. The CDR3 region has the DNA TGCAGTGCTCCCCGCCGGGACAGGGCCTACGATGACGAGCAGTACTTC.

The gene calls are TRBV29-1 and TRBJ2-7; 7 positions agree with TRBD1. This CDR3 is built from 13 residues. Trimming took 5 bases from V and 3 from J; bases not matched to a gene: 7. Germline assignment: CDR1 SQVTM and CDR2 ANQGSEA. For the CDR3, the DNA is TGCAGCGTTTTAGACAGGGCAGGCTACGAGCAGTACTTC. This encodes CSVLDRAGYEQYF.

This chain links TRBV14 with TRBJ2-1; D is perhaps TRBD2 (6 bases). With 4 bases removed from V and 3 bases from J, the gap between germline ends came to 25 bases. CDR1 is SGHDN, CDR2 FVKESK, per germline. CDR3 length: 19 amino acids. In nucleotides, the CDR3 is TGTGCCAGCAGCCTAAGAGCTCGGACTTGGGACTCGGACTACAATGAGCAGTTCTTC. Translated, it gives CASSLRARTWDSDYNEQFF. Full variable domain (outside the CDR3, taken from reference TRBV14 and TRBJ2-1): EAGVTQFPSHSVIEKGQTVTLRCDPISGHDNLYWYRRVMGKEIKFLLHFVKESKQDESGMPNNRFLAERTGGTYSTLKVQPAELEDSGVYFCASSLRARTWDSDYNEQFFGPGTRLTVL.

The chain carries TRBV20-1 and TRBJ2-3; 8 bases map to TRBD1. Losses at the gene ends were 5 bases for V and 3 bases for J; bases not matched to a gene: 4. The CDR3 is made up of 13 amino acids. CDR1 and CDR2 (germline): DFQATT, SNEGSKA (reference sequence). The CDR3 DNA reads TGCAGTGCTGAAGGGGACAGGACAGATACGCAGTATTTT. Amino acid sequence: CSAEGDRTDTQYF.

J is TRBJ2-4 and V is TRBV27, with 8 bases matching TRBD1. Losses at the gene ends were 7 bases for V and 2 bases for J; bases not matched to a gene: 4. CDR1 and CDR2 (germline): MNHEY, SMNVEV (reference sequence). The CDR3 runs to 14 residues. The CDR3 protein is CASTRTGSKNIQYF. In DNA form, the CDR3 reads TGTGCCAGCACCCGGACAGGGTCCAAAAACATTCAGTACTTC.

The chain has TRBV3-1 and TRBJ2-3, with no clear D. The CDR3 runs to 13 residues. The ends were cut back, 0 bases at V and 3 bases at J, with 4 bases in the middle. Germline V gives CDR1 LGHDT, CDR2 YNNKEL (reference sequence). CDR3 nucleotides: TGTGCCAGCAGCCAAGACGGTACAGATACGCAGTATTTT. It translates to CASSQDGTDTQYF.

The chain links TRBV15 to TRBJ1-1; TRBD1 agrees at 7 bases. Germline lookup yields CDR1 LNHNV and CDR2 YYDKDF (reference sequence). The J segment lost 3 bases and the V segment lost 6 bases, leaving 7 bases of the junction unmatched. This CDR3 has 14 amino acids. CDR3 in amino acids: CATSIQGGYTEAFF. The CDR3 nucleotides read TGTGCCACCAGTATTCAGGGGGGTTACACTGAAGCTTTCTTT.

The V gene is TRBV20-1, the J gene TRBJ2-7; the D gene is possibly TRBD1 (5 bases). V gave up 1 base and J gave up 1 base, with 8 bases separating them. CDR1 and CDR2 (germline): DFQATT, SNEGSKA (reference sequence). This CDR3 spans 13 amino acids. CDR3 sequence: CSARAAGSYEQYF. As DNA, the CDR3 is TGCAGTGCTAGAGCGGCAGGGTCCTACGAGCAGTACTTC.

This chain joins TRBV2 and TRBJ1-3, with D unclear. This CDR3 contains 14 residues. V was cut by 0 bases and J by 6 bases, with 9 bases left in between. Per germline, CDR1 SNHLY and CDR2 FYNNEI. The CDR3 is CASSEAQWANTIYF. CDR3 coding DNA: TGTGCCAGCAGTGAAGCCCAGTGGGCAAACACCATATATTTT.

CDR3 protein: CASSLTKGSGSYETQYF. DNA of the CDR3: TGCGCCAGCAGCTTGACGAAGGGCAGCGGGAGTTATGAGACCCAGTACTTC. The V and J genes are TRBV5-1 and TRBJ2-5; the match to TRBD2 covers 8 bases. The CDR3 spans 17 residues. V lost 1 base and J lost 5; bases outside the gene matches: 13. The germline V gene encodes CDR1 SGHRS and CDR2 YFSETQ.

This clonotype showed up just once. CDR3 sequence: CASSPRLGGKDTEAFF. The CDR3 DNA follows: TGTGCCAGCAGCCCCCGGCTAGGGGGCAAGGACACTGAAGCTTTCTTT. This rearrangement joins TRBV7-2 to TRBJ1-1; TRBD1 matches 7 bases. The germline V gene encodes CDR1 SGHTA and CDR2 FQGNSA. V lost 5 bases, J lost 3 bases, and 12 bases stayed unmatched. The CDR3 contains 16 residues.

The CDR3 DNA follows: TGTGCCAGCAGCCCCGTAGGGGTCAGCTCCTACGAGCAGTACTTC. Protein product: CASSPVGVSSYEQYF. V gene TRBV28 combines with J gene TRBJ2-7, with D maybe TRBD1 (5 bases). CDR3 size: 15 residues. V shed 6 bases and J shed 0 bases, with 15 bases lying between them. Looked up from germline, CDR1 is MDHEN and CDR2 is SYDVKM.

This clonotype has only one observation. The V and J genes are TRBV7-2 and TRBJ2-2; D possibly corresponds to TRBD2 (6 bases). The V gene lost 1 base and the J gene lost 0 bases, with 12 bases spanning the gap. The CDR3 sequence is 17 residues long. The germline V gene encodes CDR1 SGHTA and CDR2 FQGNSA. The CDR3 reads CASSLEGPGANTGELFF. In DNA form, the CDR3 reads TGTGCCAGCAGCTTAGAAGGGCCGGGGGCGAACACCGGGGAGCTGTTTTTT.

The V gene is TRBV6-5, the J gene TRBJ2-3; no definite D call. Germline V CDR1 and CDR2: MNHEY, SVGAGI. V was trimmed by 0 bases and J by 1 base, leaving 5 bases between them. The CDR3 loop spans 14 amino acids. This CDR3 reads CASSYSLRTDTQYF. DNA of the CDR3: TGTGCCAGCAGTTACTCCCTCCGCACAGATACGCAGTATTTT.

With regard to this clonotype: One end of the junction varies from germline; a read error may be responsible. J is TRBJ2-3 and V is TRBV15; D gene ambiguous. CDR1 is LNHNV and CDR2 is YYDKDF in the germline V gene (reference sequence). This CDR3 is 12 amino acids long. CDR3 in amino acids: CATSRAGDTQYF. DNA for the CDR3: TGTGCCACCAGTAGAGCCGGGGATACGCAGTATTTT. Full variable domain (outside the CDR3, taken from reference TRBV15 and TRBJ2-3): DAMVIQNPRYQVTQFGKPVTLSCSQTLNHNVMYWYQQKSSQAPKLLFHYYDKDFNNEADTPDNFQSRRPNTSFCFLDIRSPGLGDTAMYLCATSRAGDTQYFGPGTRLTVL.

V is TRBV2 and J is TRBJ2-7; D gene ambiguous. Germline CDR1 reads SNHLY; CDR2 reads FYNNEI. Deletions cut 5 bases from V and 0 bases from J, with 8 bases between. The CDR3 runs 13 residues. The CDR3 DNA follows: TGTGCCAGCAGTTGGGCAGCCTCCTACGAGCAGTACTTC. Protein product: CASSWAASYEQYF.

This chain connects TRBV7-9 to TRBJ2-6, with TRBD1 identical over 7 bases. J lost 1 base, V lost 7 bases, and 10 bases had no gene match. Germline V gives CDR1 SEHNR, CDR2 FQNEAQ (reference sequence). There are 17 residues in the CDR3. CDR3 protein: CASTLQPRGSGANVLTF. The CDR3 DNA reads TGTGCCAGCACCCTACAGCCCAGGGGGTCTGGGGCCAACGTCCTGACTTTC. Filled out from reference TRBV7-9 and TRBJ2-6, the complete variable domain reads DTGVSQNPRHKITKRGQNVTFRCDPISEHNRLYWYRQTLGQGPEFLTYFQNEAQLEKSRLLSDRFSAERPKGSFSTLEIQRTEQGDSAMYLCASTLQPRGSGANVLTFGAGSRLTVL.

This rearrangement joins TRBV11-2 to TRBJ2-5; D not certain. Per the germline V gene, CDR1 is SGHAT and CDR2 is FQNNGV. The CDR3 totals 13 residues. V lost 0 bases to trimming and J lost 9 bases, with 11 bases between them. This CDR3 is CASSLDQRSSQYF. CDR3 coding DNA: TGTGCCAGCAGCTTAGATCAGAGGAGTTCCCAGTACTTC.

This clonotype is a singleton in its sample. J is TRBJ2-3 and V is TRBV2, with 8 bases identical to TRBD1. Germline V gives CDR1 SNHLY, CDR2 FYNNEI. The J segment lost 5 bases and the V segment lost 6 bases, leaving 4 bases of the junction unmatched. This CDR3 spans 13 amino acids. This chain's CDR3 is CASRVRGQDTQYF. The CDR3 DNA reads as TGTGCCAGCAGAGTCAGGGGGCAAGATACGCAGTATTTT.

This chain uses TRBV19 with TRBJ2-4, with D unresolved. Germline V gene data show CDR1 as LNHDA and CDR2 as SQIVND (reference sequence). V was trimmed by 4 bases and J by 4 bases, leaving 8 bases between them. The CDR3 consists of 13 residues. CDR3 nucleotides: TGTGCCAGTAGTACTCAGGAGAAAAACATTCAGTACTTC. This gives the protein CASSTQEKNIQYF.